What follows describes a single T cell receptor (beta chain). Its cognate antigen is unknown. Naive CD8 isolation took CD45RO-negative cells positively selected for CCR7 and excluded terminally differentiated effector memory CD45RA+ cells. This record comes from a study of shared clonotypes between healthy human individuals. Study overall: Each donor contributed plates that comprised three CD4 naive, three CD4 memory, two CD8 naive and one CD8 memory.

Whole-study results and caveats: Donors were few, which limited the genetic and exposure-history diversity represented. A few donors had 4% to 6.5% of their naive CD4 clonotypes in common.

Sequenced by immunoSEQ multiplex PCR; TCRdb stores in-frame clones only, minus some. The table records more than 2 million clones, around 93% of them present only once. This CDR3 has 14 amino acids. From germline, CDR1 is MGHDK and CDR2 SYGVNS. Trimming removed 2 bases from V and 5 bases from J, with 10 bases in between. Sequencing was carried out using naive CD8+ T cells from PBMCs. The chain has TRBV25-1 and TRBJ1-5; no firm D call. The receptor was derived from a man between 18 and 29 years old in good health. Some clones in this sample may be carry-over from other donors' samples. CDR3 in DNA: TGTGCCAGCAGTGAAGGTAGTAGAGATCAGCCCCAGCATTTT. Its translation: CASSEGSRDQPQHF.